This is a list of T cell receptor beta chains from one sample in a study of identifying expanded T cells in peripheral blood. Measured with immunoSEQ multiplex PCR; TCRdb has only the in-frame clones, and not every one. The repertoire holds about 97,000 clones, with 88% as singletons. The sample consisted of blood. The source of these receptors is a person aged 18 to 75 in good health. Each CDR3 is given with its conserved first and last residue. A D gene is named only where the DNA matches it firmly. Rows may omit the clone size; those that give it use once, few, many or a size class.

v_gene	j_gene	abundance	d_gene	CDR3nt	CDR3aa
TRBV6-1	TRBJ1-5	.	TRBD1	TGTGCCAGCAGTGACCAGACAGGGGTCGGTCAGCCCCAGCATTTT	CASSDQTGVGQPQHF
TRBV18	TRBJ2-3	.	.	TGTGCCAGCTCTCGGAGTTCTAGCACAGATACGCAGTATTTT	CASSRSSSTDTQYF
TRBV19	TRBJ2-3	.	TRBD1	TGTGCCAGTAGGGACAGGGGAGTTGAGAGAGATACGCAGTATTTT	CASRDRGVERDTQYF
TRBV7-2	TRBJ1-3	once	.	TGTGCCAGCAGCTTAGTGGGCCCCATCGGAAACACCATATATTTT	CASSLVGPIGNTIYF
TRBV28	TRBJ1-1	.	TRBD1	TGTGCCAGCAGTCCGACCTATGAGGACAGGGACACTGAAGCTTTCTTT	CASSPTYEDRDTEAFF
TRBV7-3	TRBJ2-1	.	.	TGTGCCAGCAGTCCAACTAGCTCAATCGGCGATGAGCAGTTCTTC	CASSPTSSIGDEQFF
TRBV5-4	TRBJ2-7	.	TRBD2	TGTGCCAGCAGCTTATTGGCGGGGGGCTACGAGCAGTACTTC	CASSLLAGGYEQYF
TRBV28	TRBJ1-4	once	.	TGTGCCAGCAGCTTCCGAGACACCGCGAATGAAAAACTGTTTTTT	CASSFRDTANEKLFF
TRBV19	TRBJ1-2	few	.	TGTGCCAGTAGTATAGGACTACCTAACTATGGCTACACCTTC	CASSIGLPNYGYTF
TRBV6-5	TRBJ1-6	.	.	TGTGCCAGCAGGATACAAGGAAATTCACCCCTCCACTTT	CASRIQGNSPLHF
TRBV4-3	TRBJ2-6	.	.	TGCGCCAGCAGCCAAGATAGGCGCGCTGGGGCCAACGTCCTGACTTTC	CASSQDRRAGANVLTF
TRBV6-6	TRBJ2-1	once	.	TGTGCCAGCAGTTACTCCCCTTCAGGGAACAATGAGCAGTTCTTC	CASSYSPSGNNEQFF
TRBV5-4	TRBJ2-7	.	TRBD2	TGTGCCAGCAGCTTGGGCCTAGCGGGGTCCTACGAGCAGTACTTC	CASSLGLAGSYEQYF
TRBV6-5	TRBJ2-7	.	TRBD1	TGTGCCAGCAGCCTAACAGGGGACGAGCAGTACTTC	CASSLTGDEQYF
TRBV5-4	TRBJ2-3	.	TRBD2	TGTGCCAGCAGCTTGGAGACTAGCGGGAGGAGCACAGATACGCAGTATTTT	CASSLETSGRSTDTQYF
TRBV4-1	TRBJ1-1	.	.	TGCGCCAGCAGTAACAGGGACGATGAAGCTTTCTTT	CASSNRDDEAFF
TRBV6-5	TRBJ2-1	.	TRBD2	TGTGCCAGCACCCTAATGGGGACTACACGCGTTGAGCAGTTCTTC	CASTLMGTTRVEQFF
TRBV18	TRBJ2-3	.	.	TGTGCCAGCTCACCACCCCAGCCCTCCACAGATACGCAGTATTTT	CASSPPQPSTDTQYF
TRBV14	TRBJ2-6	once	TRBD1	TGTGCCAGCAGCAAGAGACAGGGTTCTGGGGCCAACGTCCTGACTTTC	CASSKRQGSGANVLTF
TRBV28	TRBJ1-2	.	TRBD1	TGTGCCAGCAGTTTGGGGACAGGGGGCATGGGCTACACCTTC	CASSLGTGGMGYTF
TRBV6-5	TRBJ1-1	.	.	TGTGCCAGCAGGCAGAAATCAGGGCTATGGACTGAAGCTTTCTTT	CASRQKSGLWTEAFF
TRBV7-3	TRBJ2-1	.	.	TGTGCCAGCAGCCACACGAGCCTAGGTTACAATGAGCAGTTCTTC	CASSHTSLGYNEQFF
TRBV7-3	TRBJ2-3	once	.	TGTGCCAGCAGCTCGGGGACGGGAGATACGCAGTATTTT	CASSSGTGDTQYF
TRBV6-5	TRBJ2-7	.	.	TGTGCCAGCAGTAACATACAGGGTACGGAGCAGTACTTC	CASSNIQGTEQYF
TRBV11-2	TRBJ1-2	once	TRBD1	TGTGCCAGCAGCTTAGGAGGGACAGCCACTAACTATGGCTACACCTTC	CASSLGGTATNYGYTF
TRBV7-9	TRBJ2-7	few	TRBD2	TGTGCCAGCAGCTCACTAGCGGGAGGCCCCTACGAGCAGTACTTC	CASSSLAGGPYEQYF
TRBV30	TRBJ1-5	.	.	TGTGCCTGGAGTGGGAGCGCAGGGAACAATCAGCCCCAGCATTTT	CAWSGSAGNNQPQHF